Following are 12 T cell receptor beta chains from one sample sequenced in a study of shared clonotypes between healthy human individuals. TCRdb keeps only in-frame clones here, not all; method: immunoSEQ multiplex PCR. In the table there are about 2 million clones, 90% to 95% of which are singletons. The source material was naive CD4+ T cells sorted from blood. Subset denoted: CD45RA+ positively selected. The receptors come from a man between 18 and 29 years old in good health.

The CDR3 loop reads CASRSGPSNEQFF. CDR3 nucleotide sequence: TGTGCCAGCAGGTCCGGGCCTTCCAATGAGCAGTTCTTC. The chain couples TRBV2 to TRBJ2-1; D is uncertain. The germline gives CDR1 SNHLY, CDR2 FYNNEI. The CDR3 has 13 amino acids. Trimming removed 6 bases from V and 6 bases from J, with 12 bases in between.

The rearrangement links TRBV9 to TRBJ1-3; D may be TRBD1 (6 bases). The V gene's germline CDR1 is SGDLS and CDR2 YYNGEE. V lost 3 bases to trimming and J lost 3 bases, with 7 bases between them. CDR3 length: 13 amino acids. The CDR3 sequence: CASSDRDGNTIYF. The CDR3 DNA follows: TGTGCCAGCAGCGACAGGGATGGAAACACCATATATTTT.

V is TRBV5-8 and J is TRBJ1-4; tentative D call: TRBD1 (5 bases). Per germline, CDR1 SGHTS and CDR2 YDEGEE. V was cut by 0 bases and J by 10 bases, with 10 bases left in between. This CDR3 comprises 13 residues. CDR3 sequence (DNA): TGTGCCAGCAGCTTGGCCACCCAGGGAAAACTGTTTTTT. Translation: CASSLATQGKLFF.

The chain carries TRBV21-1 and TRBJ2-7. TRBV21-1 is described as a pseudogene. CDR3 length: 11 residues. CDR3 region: CASSKEGRQYF. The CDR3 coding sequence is TGTGCCAGCAGCAAAGAAGGAAGGCAGTACTTC.

In DNA form, the CDR3 reads TGTGCCACCCGACGAGGGGGGGGCGACGAGCAGTACTTC. It encodes CATRRGGGDEQYF. This chain joins TRBV10-3 and TRBJ2-7; perhaps TRBD2 as D (7 bases). Germline CDR1 reads ENHRY; CDR2 reads SYGVKD. Deletions cut 10 bases from V and 5 bases from J, with 18 bases between. The CDR3 runs to 13 residues.

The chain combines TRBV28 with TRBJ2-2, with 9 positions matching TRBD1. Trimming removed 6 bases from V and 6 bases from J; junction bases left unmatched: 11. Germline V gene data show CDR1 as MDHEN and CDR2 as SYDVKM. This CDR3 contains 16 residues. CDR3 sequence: CASSPPGTGNSGELFF. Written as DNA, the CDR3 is TGTGCCAGCAGCCCCCCCGGGACAGGGAATTCCGGGGAGCTGTTTTTT.

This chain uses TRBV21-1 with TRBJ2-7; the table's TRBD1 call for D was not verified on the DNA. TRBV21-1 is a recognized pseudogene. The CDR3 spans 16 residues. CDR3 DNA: TGTGCCAGCAGCAAAGACGGCTTGACAGGATCGGACGAGCAGTACTTC. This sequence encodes CASSKDGLTGSDEQYF.

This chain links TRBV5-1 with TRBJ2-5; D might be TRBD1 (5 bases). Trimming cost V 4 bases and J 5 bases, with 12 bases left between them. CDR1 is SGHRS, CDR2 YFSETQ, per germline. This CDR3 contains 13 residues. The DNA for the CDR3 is TGCGCCAGCAGCCCTCTTAGACAGGAGACCCAGTACTTC. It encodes CASSPLRQETQYF.

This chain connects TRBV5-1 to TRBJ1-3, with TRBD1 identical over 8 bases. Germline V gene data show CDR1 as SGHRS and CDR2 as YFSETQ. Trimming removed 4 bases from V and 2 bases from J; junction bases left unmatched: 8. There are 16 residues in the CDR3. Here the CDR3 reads CASSAIPGGAGNTIYF. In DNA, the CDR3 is TGCGCCAGCAGCGCGATTCCAGGGGGCGCTGGAAACACCATATATTTT.

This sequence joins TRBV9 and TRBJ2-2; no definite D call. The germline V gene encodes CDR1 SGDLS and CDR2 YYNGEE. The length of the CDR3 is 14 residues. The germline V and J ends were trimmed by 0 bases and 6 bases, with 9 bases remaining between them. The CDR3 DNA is TGTGCCAGCAGCGTAGATGGAAAACCCGGGGAGCTGTTTTTT. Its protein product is CASSVDGKPGELFF.

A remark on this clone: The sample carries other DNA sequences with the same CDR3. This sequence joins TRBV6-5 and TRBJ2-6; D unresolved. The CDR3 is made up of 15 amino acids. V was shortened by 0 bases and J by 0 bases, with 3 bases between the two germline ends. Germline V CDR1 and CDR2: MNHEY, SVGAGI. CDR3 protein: CASSYSRSGANVLTF. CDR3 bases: TGTGCCAGCAGTTACTCACGCTCTGGGGCCAACGTCCTGACTTTC.

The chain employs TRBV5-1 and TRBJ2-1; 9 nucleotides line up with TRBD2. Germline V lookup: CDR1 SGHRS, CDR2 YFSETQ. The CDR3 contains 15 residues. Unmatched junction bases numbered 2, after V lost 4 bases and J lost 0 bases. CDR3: CASSTAGGSYNEQFF. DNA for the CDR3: TGCGCCAGCAGCACAGCGGGGGGCTCCTACAATGAGCAGTTCTTC. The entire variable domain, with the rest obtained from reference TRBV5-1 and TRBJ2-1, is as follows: KAGVTQTPRYLIKTRGQQVTLSCSPISGHRSVSWYQQTPGQGLQFLFEYFSETQRNKGNFPGRFSGRQFSNSRSEMNVSTLELGDSALYLCASSTAGGSYNEQFFGPGTRLTVL.